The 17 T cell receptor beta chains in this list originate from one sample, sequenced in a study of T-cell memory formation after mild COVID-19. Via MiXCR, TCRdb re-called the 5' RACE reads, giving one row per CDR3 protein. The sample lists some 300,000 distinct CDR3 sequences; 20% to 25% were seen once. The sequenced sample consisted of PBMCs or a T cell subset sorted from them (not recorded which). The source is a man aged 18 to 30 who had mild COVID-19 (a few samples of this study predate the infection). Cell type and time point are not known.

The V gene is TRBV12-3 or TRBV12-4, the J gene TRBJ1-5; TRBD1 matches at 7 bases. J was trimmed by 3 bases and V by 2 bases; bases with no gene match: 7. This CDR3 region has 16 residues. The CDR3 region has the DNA TGTGCCAGCAGTTTATATAACAGGGGACCCAATCAGCCCCAGCATTTT. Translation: CASSLYNRGPNQPQHF.

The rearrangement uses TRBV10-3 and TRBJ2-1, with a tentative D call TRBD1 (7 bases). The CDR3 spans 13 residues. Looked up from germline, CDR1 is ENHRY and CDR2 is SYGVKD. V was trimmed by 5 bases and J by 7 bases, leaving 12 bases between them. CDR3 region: CAISPGGPNEQFF. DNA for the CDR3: TGTGCCATCAGTCCAGGGGGGCCGAATGAGCAGTTCTTC.

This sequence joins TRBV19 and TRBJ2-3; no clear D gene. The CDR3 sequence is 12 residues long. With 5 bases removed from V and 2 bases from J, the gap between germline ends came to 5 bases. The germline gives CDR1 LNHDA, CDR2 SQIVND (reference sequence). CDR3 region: CASSENTDTQYF. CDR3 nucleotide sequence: TGTGCCAGTAGTGAGAACACAGATACGCAGTATTTT.

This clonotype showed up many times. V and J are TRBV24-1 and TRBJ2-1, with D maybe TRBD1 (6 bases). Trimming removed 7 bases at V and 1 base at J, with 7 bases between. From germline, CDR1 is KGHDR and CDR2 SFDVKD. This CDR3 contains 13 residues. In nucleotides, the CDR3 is TGTGCCACCAGGGACAGTTCCTACAATGAGCAGTTCTTC. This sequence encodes CATRDSSYNEQFF.

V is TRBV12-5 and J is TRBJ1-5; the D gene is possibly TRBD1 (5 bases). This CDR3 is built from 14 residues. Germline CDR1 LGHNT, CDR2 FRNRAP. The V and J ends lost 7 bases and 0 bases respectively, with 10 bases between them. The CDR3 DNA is TGTGCTAGTGCCCGGGGGAGTAGCAATCAGCCCCAGCATTTT. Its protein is CASARGSSNQPQHF.

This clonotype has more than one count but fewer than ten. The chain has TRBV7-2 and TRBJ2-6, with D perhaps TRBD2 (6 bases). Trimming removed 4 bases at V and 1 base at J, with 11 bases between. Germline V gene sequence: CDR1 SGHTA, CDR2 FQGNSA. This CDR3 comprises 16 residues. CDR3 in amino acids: CASSSRGISGANVLTF. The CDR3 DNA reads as TGTGCCAGCAGCTCCCGCGGGATTTCTGGGGCCAACGTCCTGACTTTC.

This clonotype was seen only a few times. As DNA, the CDR3 is TGTGCCAGCAGCGGACGTGAGGGCGGCTACACCTTC. Amino acid sequence: CASSGREGGYTF. The rearrangement uses TRBV7-8 and TRBJ1-2; unclear D gene. Germline loops: CDR1 SGHVS, CDR2 FQNEAQ. The CDR3 is made up of 12 amino acids. V gave up 5 bases and J gave up 8 bases, with 12 bases separating them.

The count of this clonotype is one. The CDR3 DNA reads TGTGCCAGCACCGCCCTCACCCAGCCCCAGCATTTT. It translates to CASTALTQPQHF. J is TRBJ1-5 and V is TRBV7-2; D is unclear. V lost 7 bases and J lost 7, with 11 bases in between. Per the germline V gene, CDR1 is SGHTA and CDR2 is FQGNSA. This CDR3 spans 12 amino acids. The variable domain in full, completed from reference TRBV7-2 and TRBJ1-5, reads GAGVSQSPSNKVTEKGKDVELRCDPISGHTALYWYRQSLGQGLEFLIYFQGNSAPDKSGLPSDRFSAERTGGSVSTLTIQRTQQEDSAVYLCASTALTQPQHFGDGTRLSIL.

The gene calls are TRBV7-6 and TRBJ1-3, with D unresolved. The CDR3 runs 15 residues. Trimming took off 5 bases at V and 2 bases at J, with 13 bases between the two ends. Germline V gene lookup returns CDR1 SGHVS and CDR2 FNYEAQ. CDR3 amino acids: CASSIAEDPGNTIYF. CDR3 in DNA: TGTGCCAGCAGCATCGCAGAAGACCCTGGAAACACCATATATTTT. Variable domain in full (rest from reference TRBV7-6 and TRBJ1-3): GAGVSQSPRYKVTKRGQDVALRCDPISGHVSLYWYRQALGQGPEFLTYFNYEAQQDKSGLPNDRFSAERPEGSISTLTIQRTEQRDSAMYRCASSIAEDPGNTIYFGEGSWLTVV.

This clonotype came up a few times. The CDR3 sequence: CASSFSSGVATEAFF. The CDR3 nucleotides read TGTGCCAGCAGTTTTTCGTCAGGGGTTGCTACTGAAGCTTTCTTT. The chain carries TRBV28 and TRBJ1-1, with D perhaps TRBD1 (6 bases). This CDR3 spans 15 amino acids. The germline V gene has CDR1 MDHEN and CDR2 SYDVKM. V shed 3 bases and J shed 5 bases, with 16 bases lying between them.

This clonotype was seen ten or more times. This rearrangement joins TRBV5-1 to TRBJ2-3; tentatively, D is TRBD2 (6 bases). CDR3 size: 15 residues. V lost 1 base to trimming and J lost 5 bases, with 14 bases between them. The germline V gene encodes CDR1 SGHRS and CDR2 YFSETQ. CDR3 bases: TGCGCCAGCAGCTTGCTAGGGCAGGGAGGAGATACGCAGTATTTT. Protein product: CASSLLGQGGDTQYF.

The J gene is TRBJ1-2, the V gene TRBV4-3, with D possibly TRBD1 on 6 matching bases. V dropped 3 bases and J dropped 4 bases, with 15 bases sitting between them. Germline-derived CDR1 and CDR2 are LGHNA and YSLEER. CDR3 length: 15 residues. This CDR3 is CASSQSQGVSYGYTF. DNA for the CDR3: TGCGCCAGCAGCCAGTCACAGGGAGTTAGCTATGGCTACACCTTC.

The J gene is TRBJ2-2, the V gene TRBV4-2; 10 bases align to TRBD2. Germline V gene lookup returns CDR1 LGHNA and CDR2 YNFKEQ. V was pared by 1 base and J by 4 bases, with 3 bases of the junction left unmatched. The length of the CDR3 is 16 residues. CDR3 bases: TGTGCCAGCAGCCAAGTGGAGCGGGGGGGCACCGGGGAGCTGTTTTTT. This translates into CASSQVERGGTGELFF.

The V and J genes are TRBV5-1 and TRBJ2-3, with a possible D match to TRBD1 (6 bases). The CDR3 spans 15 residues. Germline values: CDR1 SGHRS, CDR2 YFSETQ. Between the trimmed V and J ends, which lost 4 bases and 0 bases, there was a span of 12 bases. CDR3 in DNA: TGCGCCAGCAGCACCCGGACAGCTAGCACAGATACGCAGTATTTT. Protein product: CASSTRTASTDTQYF.

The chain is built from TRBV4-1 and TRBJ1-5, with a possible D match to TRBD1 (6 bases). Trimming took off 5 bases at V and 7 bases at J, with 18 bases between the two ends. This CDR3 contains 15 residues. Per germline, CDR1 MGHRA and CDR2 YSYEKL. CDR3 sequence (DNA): TGCGCCAGCAGCAGGGGGGAAGGCGGTACCCAGCCCCAGCATTTT. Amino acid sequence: CASSRGEGGTQPQHF.

CDR3 sequence (DNA): TGCGCCAGCAGCTTGCCGGAGACAGGGCGCTATGGCTACACCTTC. Amino acid sequence: CASSLPETGRYGYTF. J is TRBJ1-2 and V is TRBV5-1, with TRBD1 matching 7 bases. The CDR3 has 15 amino acids. After removal of 1 base from V and 4 bases from J, the junction contained 7 bases not matched to a gene. Germline-derived CDR1 and CDR2 are SGHRS and YFSETQ. Using reference TRBV5-1 and TRBJ1-2 for the parts outside the CDR3, the full variable domain is KAGVTQTPRYLIKTRGQQVTLSCSPISGHRSVSWYQQTPGQGLQFLFEYFSETQRNKGNFPGRFSGRQFSNSRSEMNVSTLELGDSALYLCASSLPETGRYGYTFGSGTRLTVV.

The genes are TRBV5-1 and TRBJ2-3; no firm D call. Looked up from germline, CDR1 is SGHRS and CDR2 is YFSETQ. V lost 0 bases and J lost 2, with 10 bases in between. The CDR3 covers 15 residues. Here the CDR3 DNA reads TGCGCCAGCAGCTTGGAGCTATCCGTCACAGATACGCAGTATTTT. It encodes CASSLELSVTDTQYF. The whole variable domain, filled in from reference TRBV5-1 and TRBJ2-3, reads KAGVTQTPRYLIKTRGQQVTLSCSPISGHRSVSWYQQTPGQGLQFLFEYFSETQRNKGNFPGRFSGRQFSNSRSEMNVSTLELGDSALYLCASSLELSVTDTQYFGPGTRLTVL.